The clone carrying this T cell receptor beta chain has just a few counts. The antigen remains unidentified. This sample is part of a study of T cells in Graves' hyperthyroidism and ophthalmopathy. Diagnoses were established using clinical symptoms, serum thyroxine and TRAb, thyroid ultrasound and orbital computed tomography. Regions amplified from RNA transcripts were the TCR beta CDR3 regions. First-round RT-PCR of the TCR CDR3 relied on the HTBI primer set. TCRdb independently ran MiXCR on the multiplex PCR reads; one entry per CDR3 protein. The sample consists of 530,000 or so distinct CDR3 sequences, just over 45% of them appearing once. Study-level findings and limits: Separation of ophthalmopathy from stable hyperthyroidism was achieved by a 13 V-J model. Most thyroid clonotypes that were expanded above 0.001 also turned up in blood.

The CDR3 runs to 14 residues. Per germline, CDR1 DFQATT and CDR2 SNEGSKA (reference sequence). Unmatched junction bases numbered 9, after V lost 5 bases and J lost 6 bases. The sample consisted of peripheral blood or thyroid tissue (not recorded which). The V call is TRBV20-1, the J call TRBJ2-3, with 9 bases aligning to TRBD2. This sequence was found in a woman between 18 and 29 years old with Graves' hyperthyroidism. In nucleotides, the CDR3 is TGCAGTGCTTTTAGCGGGAGCTACGGGGATACGCAGTATTTT. Translation: CSAFSGSYGDTQYF.